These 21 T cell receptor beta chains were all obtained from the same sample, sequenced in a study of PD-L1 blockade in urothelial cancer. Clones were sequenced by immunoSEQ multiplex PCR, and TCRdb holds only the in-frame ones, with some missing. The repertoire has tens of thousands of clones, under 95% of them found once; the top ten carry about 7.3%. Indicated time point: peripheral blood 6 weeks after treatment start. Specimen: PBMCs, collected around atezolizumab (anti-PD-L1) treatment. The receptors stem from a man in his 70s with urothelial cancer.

The CDR3 here is CASGGSGRTDTQYF. CDR3 in DNA: TGTGCCAGCGGAGGGAGCGGGAGGACAGATACGCAGTATTTT. The rearrangement uses TRBV6-6 and TRBJ2-3; TRBD2 aligns across 9 bases. Losses at the gene ends were 8 bases for V and 3 bases for J; bases not matched to a gene: 6. CDR1 is MNHNY, CDR2 SVGAGI, per germline (reference sequence). The CDR3 sequence is 14 residues long.

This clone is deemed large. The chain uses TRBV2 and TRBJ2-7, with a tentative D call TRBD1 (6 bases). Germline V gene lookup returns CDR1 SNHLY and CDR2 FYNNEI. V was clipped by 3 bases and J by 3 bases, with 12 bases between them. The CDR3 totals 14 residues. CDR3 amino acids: CASSDLDRGYEQYF. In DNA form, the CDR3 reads TGTGCCAGCAGTGACTTGGACAGAGGCTACGAGCAGTACTTC.

Here the CDR3 DNA reads TGCGCCAGCAGCTCCAGGGTAGGGAACACTGAAGCTTTCTTT. This gives the protein CASSSRVGNTEAFF. The chain recombines TRBV5-1 with TRBJ1-1, with D tentatively TRBD1 (5 bases). There are 14 residues in the CDR3. Germline loops: CDR1 SGHRS, CDR2 YFSETQ. The germline V and J ends were trimmed by 3 bases and 1 base, with 10 bases remaining between them.

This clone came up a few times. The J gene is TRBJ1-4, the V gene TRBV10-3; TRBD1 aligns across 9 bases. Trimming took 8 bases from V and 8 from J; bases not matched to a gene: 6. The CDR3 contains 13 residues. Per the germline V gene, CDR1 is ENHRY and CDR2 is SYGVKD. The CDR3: CAISGTGSEKLFF. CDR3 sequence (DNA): TGTGCCATCTCCGGGACAGGGAGCGAAAAACTGTTTTTT.

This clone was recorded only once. The CDR3 sequence is CASSERTGGGNQPQHF. CDR3 in DNA: TGTGCCAGCAGTGAAAGGACAGGGGGCGGCAATCAGCCCCAGCATTTT. The chain combines TRBV6-1 with TRBJ1-5; 11 positions agree with TRBD1. CDR1 MNHNS and CDR2 SASEGT come from the germline V gene. This CDR3 has 16 residues. J lost 2 bases, V lost 2 bases, and 2 bases had no gene match.

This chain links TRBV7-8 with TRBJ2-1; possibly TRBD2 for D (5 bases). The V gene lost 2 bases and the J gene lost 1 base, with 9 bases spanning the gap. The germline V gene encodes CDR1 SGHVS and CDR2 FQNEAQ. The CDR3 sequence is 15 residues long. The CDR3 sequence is CASSLMAGSYNEQFF. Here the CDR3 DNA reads TGTGCCAGCAGCTTAATGGCGGGTTCCTACAATGAGCAGTTCTTC.

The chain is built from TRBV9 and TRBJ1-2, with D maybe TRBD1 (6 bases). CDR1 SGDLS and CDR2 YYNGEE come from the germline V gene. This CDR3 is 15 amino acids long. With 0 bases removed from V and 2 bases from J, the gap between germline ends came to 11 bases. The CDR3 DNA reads TGTGCCAGCAGCGTAGACAGGGTCCTCAACTATGGCTACACCTTC. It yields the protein CASSVDRVLNYGYTF.

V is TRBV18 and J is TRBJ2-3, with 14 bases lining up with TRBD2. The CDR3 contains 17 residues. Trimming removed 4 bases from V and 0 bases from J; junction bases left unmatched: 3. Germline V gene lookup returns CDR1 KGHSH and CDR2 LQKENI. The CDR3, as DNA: TGTGCCAGCTCACGACTAGCGGGAGGGCGGAGCACAGATACGCAGTATTTT. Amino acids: CASSRLAGGRSTDTQYF.

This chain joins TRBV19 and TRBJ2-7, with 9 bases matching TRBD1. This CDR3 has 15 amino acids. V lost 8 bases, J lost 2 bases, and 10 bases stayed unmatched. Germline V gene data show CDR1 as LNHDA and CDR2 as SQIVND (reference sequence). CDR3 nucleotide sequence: TGTGCCAGTTCCCCCTCCGGGACAGGGACCTACGAGCAGTACTTC. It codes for CASSPSGTGTYEQYF.

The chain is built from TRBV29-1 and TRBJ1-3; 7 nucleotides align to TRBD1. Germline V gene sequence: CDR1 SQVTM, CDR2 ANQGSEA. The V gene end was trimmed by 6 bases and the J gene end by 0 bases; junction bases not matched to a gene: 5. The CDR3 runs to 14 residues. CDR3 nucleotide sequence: TGCAGCGTCAAGACAGGGTCCTCTGGAAACACCATATATTTT. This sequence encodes CSVKTGSSGNTIYF.

The CDR3 nucleotides are TGTGCCAGCAGCCCTAGCGGGAGGGCGAGAGATACGCAGTATTTT. It yields the protein CASSPSGRARDTQYF. The chain carries TRBV13 and TRBJ2-3; TRBD2 matches at 12 bases. Germline V gene lookup returns CDR1 PRHDT and CDR2 FYEKMQ (reference sequence). The CDR3 totals 15 residues. V lost 5 bases, J lost 5 bases, and 5 bases stayed unmatched.

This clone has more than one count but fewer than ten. CDR3 bases: TGTGCCAGCAGCTCCCCCAGCGGAAGCTCCTACAATGAGCAGTTCTTC. Its protein is CASSSPSGSSYNEQFF. The chain couples TRBV28 to TRBJ2-1, with D tentatively TRBD2 (5 bases). Trimming cost V 6 bases and J 0 bases, with 15 bases left between them. The germline V gene encodes CDR1 MDHEN and CDR2 SYDVKM. This CDR3 is built from 16 residues.

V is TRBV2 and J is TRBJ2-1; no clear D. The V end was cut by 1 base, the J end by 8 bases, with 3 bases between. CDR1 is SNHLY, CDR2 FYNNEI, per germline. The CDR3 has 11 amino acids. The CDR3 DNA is TGTGCCAGCAGTGAAGTATATGAGCAGTTCTTC. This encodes CASSEVYEQFF.

CDR3 coding DNA: TGTGCCAGCAGCCACAGGGACTCTGGAAACACCATATATTTT. Its translation is CASSHRDSGNTIYF. V is TRBV5-6 and J is TRBJ1-3; possible D gene TRBD1, 6 bases. Germline CDR1 is SGHDT and CDR2 is YYEEEE. V lost 4 bases, J lost 0 bases, and 8 bases lay in between. This CDR3 region has 14 residues.

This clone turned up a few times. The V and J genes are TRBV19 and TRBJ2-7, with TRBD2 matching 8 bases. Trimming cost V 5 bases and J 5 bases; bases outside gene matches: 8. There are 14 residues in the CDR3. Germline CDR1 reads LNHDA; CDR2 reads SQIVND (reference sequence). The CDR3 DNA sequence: TGTGCCAGTAGTTATAAGGCGGGAGGCCACGAGCAGTACTTC. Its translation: CASSYKAGGHEQYF.

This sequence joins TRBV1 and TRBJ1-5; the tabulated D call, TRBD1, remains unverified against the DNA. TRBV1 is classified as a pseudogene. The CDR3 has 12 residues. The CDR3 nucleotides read TGCACCAGCAGCCACCAAAATCAGCCCCAGCATTTT. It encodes CTSSHQNQPQHF.

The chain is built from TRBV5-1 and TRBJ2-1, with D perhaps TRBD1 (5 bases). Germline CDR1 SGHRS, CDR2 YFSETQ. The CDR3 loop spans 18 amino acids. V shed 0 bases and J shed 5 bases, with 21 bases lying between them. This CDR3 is CASSLGGIRAPRDNEQFF. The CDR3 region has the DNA TGCGCCAGCAGCTTGGGTGGGATCAGGGCACCTCGGGACAATGAGCAGTTCTTC.

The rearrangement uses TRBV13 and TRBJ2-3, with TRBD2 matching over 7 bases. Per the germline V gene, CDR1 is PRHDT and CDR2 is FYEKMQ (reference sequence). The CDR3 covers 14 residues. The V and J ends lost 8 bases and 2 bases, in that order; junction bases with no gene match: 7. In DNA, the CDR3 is TGTGCCAGCCGTCGGCGGGAGACCACAGATACGCAGTATTTT. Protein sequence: CASRRRETTDTQYF.

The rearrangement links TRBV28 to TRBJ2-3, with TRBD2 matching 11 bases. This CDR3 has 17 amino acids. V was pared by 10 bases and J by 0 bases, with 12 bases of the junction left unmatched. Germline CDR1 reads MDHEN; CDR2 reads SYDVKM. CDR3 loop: CAISGTSGGLSTDTQYF. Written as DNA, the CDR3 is TGTGCCATATCGGGGACTAGCGGTGGTCTTAGCACAGATACGCAGTATTTT. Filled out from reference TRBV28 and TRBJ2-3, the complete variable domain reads DVKVTQSSRYLVKRTGEKVFLECVQDMDHENMFWYRQDPGLGLRLIYFSYDVKMKEKGDIPEGYSVSREKKERFSLILESASTNQTSMYLCAISGTSGGLSTDTQYFGPGTRLTVL.

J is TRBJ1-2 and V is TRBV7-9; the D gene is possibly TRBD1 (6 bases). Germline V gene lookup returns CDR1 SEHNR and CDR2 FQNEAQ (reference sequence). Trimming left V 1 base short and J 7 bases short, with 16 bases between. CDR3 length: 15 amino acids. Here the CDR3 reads CASSLDAGVRRGYTF. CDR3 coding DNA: TGTGCCAGCAGCTTAGATGCAGGGGTTAGGCGTGGCTACACCTTC.

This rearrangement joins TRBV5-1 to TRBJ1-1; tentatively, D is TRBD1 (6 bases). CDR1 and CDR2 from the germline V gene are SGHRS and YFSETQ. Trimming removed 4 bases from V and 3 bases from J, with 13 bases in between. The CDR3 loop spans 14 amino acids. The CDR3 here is CASSAATGYTEAFF. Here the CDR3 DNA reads TGCGCCAGCAGCGCAGCTACAGGGTACACTGAAGCTTTCTTT.